These 15 T cell receptor beta chains were all obtained from the same sample, sequenced in a study of identical twins. TCRdb passed the 5' RACE reads through MiXCR, listing each CDR3 protein once. The table records about 690,000 distinct CDR3 sequences, around 6% of them present only once. The sequenced sample was naive T cells sorted from blood. These receptors were collected from a man aged 18 to 30 in good health.

This clonotype was observed many times. The gene calls are TRBV5-1 and TRBJ2-1; D possibly uses TRBD1 or TRBD2 (5 bases each). Between the trimmed V and J ends, which lost 6 bases and 0 bases, there was a span of 13 bases. The CDR3 sequence is 15 residues long. The germline V gene has CDR1 SGHRS and CDR2 YFSETQ. CDR3 region: CASTPGQVSYNEQFF. In nucleotides, the CDR3 is TGCGCCAGCACTCCGGGGCAAGTCTCCTACAATGAGCAGTTCTTC.

Turning to this clonotype: Relative to the germline gene, one junction end is altered; a read error may explain this. The chain uses TRBV4-2 and TRBJ1-2; D gene uncertain. The CDR3 is 16 amino acids. Germline CDR1 is LGHNA and CDR2 is YNFKEQ. The CDR3 DNA reads as TGTGCCAGCAGCCCTTATCGGTTCAGCCAAAAAGGAGGCTGCACCTTC. This translates into CASSPYRFSQKGGCTF.

This clonotype has a count of ten or more. The chain recombines TRBV24-1 with TRBJ2-7; perhaps TRBD1 as D (5 bases). With 3 bases removed from V and 2 bases from J, the gap between germline ends came to 7 bases. Per the germline V gene, CDR1 is KGHDR and CDR2 is SFDVKD. The length of the CDR3 is 13 residues. The CDR3 region is CATSDQGPYEQYV. The CDR3 DNA follows: TGTGCCACCAGTGATCAGGGCCCCTACGAGCAGTACGTC.

This clonotype was seen a few times. The chain is built from TRBV7-9 and TRBJ2-7; perhaps TRBD2 as D (6 bases). Between the trimmed V and J ends, which lost 4 bases and 3 bases, there was a span of 19 bases. This CDR3 is 16 amino acids long. Germline values: CDR1 SEHNR, CDR2 FQNEAQ (reference sequence). CDR3 coding DNA: TGTGCCAGCAGCTCCGCCTCGGAGGGCCGGTACTACGAGCAGTACTTC. Translated: CASSSASEGRYYEQYF.

The chain has TRBV11-2 and TRBJ2-3, with 7 bases identical to TRBD2. The V gene end was trimmed by 5 bases and the J gene end by 3 bases; junction bases not matched to a gene: 5. CDR3 length: 14 amino acids. CDR1 SGHAT and CDR2 FQNNGV come from the germline V gene. In DNA, the CDR3 is TGTGCCAGCAGCGGAGGGAGGGCTACAGATACGCAGTATTTT. Protein sequence: CASSGGRATDTQYF.

The V and J genes are TRBV5-1 and TRBJ2-5; weak D call: TRBD1 (5 bases). CDR1 is SGHRS and CDR2 is YFSETQ in the germline V gene. CDR3 length: 13 residues. The V and J ends lost 7 bases and 3 bases respectively, with 13 bases between them. The CDR3 DNA reads as TGCGCCAGCGGGATACAGGCGAAAGAGACCCAGTACTTC. It translates to CASGIQAKETQYF.

This clonotype was picked up many times. The chain is built from TRBV5-1 and TRBJ2-7; 9 nucleotides agree with TRBD1. The CDR3 extends over 13 amino acids. The germline V gene has CDR1 SGHRS and CDR2 YFSETQ. The V segment lost 4 bases and the J segment 6 bases; nucleotides outside the gene matches: 5. The CDR3 bases are TGCGCCAGCAGCCGGGGACAGGGCGGCGAGCAGTACGTC. Its translation is CASSRGQGGEQYV.

This clonotype was recorded many times. The rearrangement uses TRBV12-3 or TRBV12-4 and TRBJ2-1; TRBD2 aligns across 9 bases. The CDR3 length is 14 residues. With V trimmed by 6 bases and J by 7 bases, 7 bases remained unmatched. The CDR3 coding sequence is TGTGCCAGCAGCCGGACTAGCGCTGGAAATGAGCAGTTCTTC. Translated, it gives CASSRTSAGNEQFF.

The sample holds many counts of this clonotype. The chain is built from TRBV15 and TRBJ2-3; D not certain. The CDR3 has 15 amino acids. Germline CDR1 reads LNHNV; CDR2 reads YYDKDF (reference sequence). V lost 1 base to trimming and J lost 1 base, with 9 bases between them. CDR3 residues: CATSRVATGTDTQYF. The CDR3 region has the DNA TGTGCCACCAGCAGAGTAGCAACAGGCACAGATACGCAGTATTTT. Full variable domain (rest looked up from reference TRBV15 and TRBJ2-3): DAMVIQNPRYQVTQFGKPVTLSCSQTLNHNVMYWYQQKSSQAPKLLFHYYDKDFNNEADTPDNFQSRRPNTSFCFLDIRSPGLGDTAMYLCATSRVATGTDTQYFGPGTRLTVL.

This clonotype was found many times. J is TRBJ2-2 and V is TRBV12-3 or TRBV12-4; D is undetermined. The CDR3 is 14 residues long. Trimming removed 1 base from V and 6 bases from J, with 9 bases in between. The CDR3: CASSLEVTPGELFF. The CDR3 DNA sequence: TGTGCCAGCAGTTTAGAGGTCACACCCGGGGAGCTGTTTTTT.

This clonotype has ten or more counts. The chain is built from TRBV5-1 and TRBJ1-2, with TRBD1 matching 9 bases. CDR1 and CDR2 (germline): SGHRS, YFSETQ. The CDR3 has 15 amino acids. V gave up 4 bases and J gave up 4 bases; unmatched junction bases: 8. This CDR3 is CASSGTGSESYGYTF. CDR3 nucleotide sequence: TGCGCCAGCAGCGGGACAGGGAGTGAATCCTATGGCTACACCTTC.

The chain has TRBV29-1 and TRBJ2-3, with 8 bases lining up with TRBD2. The CDR3 covers 14 residues. Germline V gives CDR1 SQVTM, CDR2 ANQGSEA. The CDR3 bases are TGCAGGGGGAGCGGGGGTAAAAGCACAGATACGCAGTATTTT. Encoded protein: CRGSGGKSTDTQYF.

This clonotype showed up just a few times. The chain couples TRBV29-1 to TRBJ1-2; a possible D gene is TRBD1 (6 bases). V was trimmed by 3 bases and J by 4 bases, leaving 15 bases between them. The germline V gene encodes CDR1 SQVTM and CDR2 ANQGSEA. The length of the CDR3 is 14 residues. The CDR3 DNA reads as TGCAGCGTTGACCGACACAGGGATAGCTATGGCTACACCTTC. Protein: CSVDRHRDSYGYTF. Full variable domain (remainder filled in from reference TRBV29-1 and TRBJ1-2): SAVISQKPSRDICQRGTSLTIQCQVDSQVTMMFWYRQQPGQSLTLIATANQGSEATYESGFVIDKFPISRPNLTFSTLTVSNMSPEDSSIYLCSVDRHRDSYGYTFGSGTRLTVV.

This clonotype was recorded at least ten times. The chain links TRBV10-3 to TRBJ1-1; D ambiguous. The germline V and J ends were trimmed by 2 bases and 4 bases, with 11 bases remaining between them. The CDR3 spans 14 residues. CDR1 is ENHRY, CDR2 SYGVKD, per germline. CDR3 DNA: TGTGCCATCAGTGAGAACACGCGAGTCACTGAAGCTTTCTTT. As protein: CAISENTRVTEAFF.

This clonotype occurred a few times. The rearrangement joins TRBV7-6 to TRBJ1-1; 8 positions agree with TRBD1. This CDR3 region has 16 residues. The V gene end was trimmed by 4 bases and the J gene end by 4 bases; junction bases not matched to a gene: 11. The germline gives CDR1 SGHVS, CDR2 FNYEAQ. The CDR3 spells CASSSLLQGVSTEAFF. As DNA, the CDR3 is TGTGCCAGCAGCTCTCTCCTACAGGGGGTGAGCACTGAAGCTTTCTTT.